The 21 T cell receptor beta chains presented below share a single source sample, sequenced in a study of shared clonotypes between healthy human individuals. Naive CD8 isolation took CD45RO-negative cells positively selected for CCR7 and excluded terminally differentiated effector memory CD45RA+ cells. Clones were read by immunoSEQ multiplex PCR, and TCRdb kept only the in-frame ones, dropping some. The sample has nearly 600,000 clones, about 95% seen once; the top ten hold around 0.097%. The specimen sequenced was naive CD8+ T cells sorted from blood. Receptors originate from a woman aged 25 to 45 in good health.

This sequence joins TRBV28 and TRBJ2-1, with TRBD2 identical over 14 bases. The junction had 9 bases not matched to a gene; V was cut back by 10 bases and J by 7 bases. The CDR3 runs to 15 residues. The germline CDR1 and CDR2 sequences are MDHEN and SYDVKM. Here the CDR3 DNA reads TGTGCCACCGACACTGGACTAGCGGGAGGTAATGAGCAGTTCTTC. Encoded protein: CATDTGLAGGNEQFF.

The chain combines TRBV5-1 with TRBJ2-3, with D tentatively TRBD1 (5 bases). V shed 3 bases and J shed 3 bases, with 8 bases lying between them. This CDR3 is 13 amino acids long. Germline values: CDR1 SGHRS, CDR2 YFSETQ. As DNA, the CDR3 is TGCGCCAGCAGCTGGACAAAAACAGATACGCAGTATTTT. The encoded protein is CASSWTKTDTQYF.

This clone came up once. The chain is built from TRBV27 and TRBJ2-7, with D possibly TRBD1 on 5 matching bases. V was cut by 5 bases and J by 2 bases, with 13 bases left in between. The CDR3 contains 14 residues. Germline values: CDR1 MNHEY, CDR2 SMNVEV (reference sequence). The CDR3 bases are TGTGCCAGCAGTCCCCGCTGGGGCGCCTACGAGCAGTACTTC. It encodes CASSPRWGAYEQYF.

V and J are TRBV5-6 and TRBJ2-5; D is uncertain. The CDR3 covers 15 residues. The V gene lost 4 bases and the J gene lost 0 bases, with 13 bases spanning the gap. Germline V gives CDR1 SGHDT, CDR2 YYEEEE. CDR3 sequence reads: CASSPGVADQETQYF. The CDR3 DNA is TGTGCCAGCAGCCCTGGAGTGGCAGACCAAGAGACCCAGTACTTC.

V is TRBV9 and J is TRBJ1-4; no firm D call. The CDR3 contains 15 residues. CDR1 is SGDLS, CDR2 YYNGEE, per germline. Trimming cost V 0 bases and J 8 bases, with 14 bases left between them. CDR3 region: CASSVVGSKSEKLFF. The CDR3 DNA reads as TGTGCCAGCAGCGTAGTTGGGAGCAAGTCGGAAAAACTGTTTTTT.

The chain links TRBV7-2 to TRBJ2-1; no clear D gene. Germline CDR1 is SGHTA and CDR2 is FQGNSA. V lost 1 base to trimming and J lost 6 bases, with 4 bases between them. This CDR3 contains 12 residues. CDR3 in DNA: TGTGCCAGCAGCTTAGTCACCAATGAGCAGTTCTTC. As protein: CASSLVTNEQFF.

The chain uses TRBV28 and TRBJ2-7, with D uncertain. The CDR3 spans 14 residues. V shed 3 bases and J shed 3 bases, with 12 bases lying between them. The germline CDR1 and CDR2 sequences are MDHEN and SYDVKM. CDR3 sequence reads: CASSFGSTYYEQYF. For the CDR3, the DNA is TGTGCCAGCAGTTTCGGTAGCACTTACTACGAGCAGTACTTC.

The rearrangement uses TRBV10-3 and TRBJ2-7, with TRBD1 identical over 9 bases. There are 14 residues in the CDR3. Trimming took 7 bases from V and 4 from J; bases not matched to a gene: 8. Germline lookup yields CDR1 ENHRY and CDR2 SYGVKD. The CDR3 region has the DNA TGTGCCATCAACTCCGGGACAGGGTTGTACGAGCAGTACTTC. Translating it yields CAINSGTGLYEQYF.

The V gene is TRBV28, the J gene TRBJ2-3; maybe TRBD2 (6 bases). Trimming cost V 4 bases and J 2 bases, with 10 bases left between them. Looked up from germline, CDR1 is MDHEN and CDR2 is SYDVKM. The CDR3 covers 14 residues. CDR3 loop: CASSWDSFTDTQYF. The CDR3 coding sequence is TGTGCCAGCAGTTGGGACTCATTCACAGATACGCAGTATTTT.

This chain uses TRBV28 with TRBJ2-7; D may match TRBD1 or TRBD2 (5 bases each). The CDR3 totals 13 residues. V lost 5 bases, J lost 5 bases, and 13 bases lay in between. Germline V lookup: CDR1 MDHEN, CDR2 SYDVKM. As DNA, the CDR3 is TGTGCCAGCAGTACAGACTCGGGGCACGAGCAGTACTTC. Its translation: CASSTDSGHEQYF. Using reference TRBV28 and TRBJ2-7 for the parts outside the CDR3, the full variable domain is DVKVTQSSRYLVKRTGEKVFLECVQDMDHENMFWYRQDPGLGLRLIYFSYDVKMKEKGDIPEGYSVSREKKERFSLILESASTNQTSMYLCASSTDSGHEQYFGPGTRLTVT.

This chain links TRBV27 with TRBJ1-1, with TRBD1 matching 9 bases. This CDR3 region has 15 residues. The germline V gene encodes CDR1 MNHEY and CDR2 SMNVEV (reference sequence). Trimming at V came to 4 bases and at J to 5 bases, leaving 8 bases not matched to a gene. CDR3 nucleotides: TGTGCCAGCAGTTCCCCAATCGGACAGGGGACTGAAGCTTTCTTT. It translates to CASSSPIGQGTEAFF.

The chain links TRBV28 to TRBJ2-7; maybe TRBD2 (5 bases). This CDR3 has 12 amino acids. Germline CDR1 is MDHEN and CDR2 is SYDVKM. Trimming removed 8 bases at V and 6 bases at J, with 14 bases between. The CDR3 nucleotides are TGTGCCAGCGTAAGAGGGTTGGGCGAGCAGTACTTC. Translation: CASVRGLGEQYF. Full variable domain (remainder filled in from reference TRBV28 and TRBJ2-7): DVKVTQSSRYLVKRTGEKVFLECVQDMDHENMFWYRQDPGLGLRLIYFSYDVKMKEKGDIPEGYSVSREKKERFSLILESASTNQTSMYLCASVRGLGEQYFGPGTRLTVT.

The CDR3 spells CASSPLGYEQYF. The CDR3 DNA sequence: TGCGCCAGCAGCCCTCTGGGCTACGAGCAGTACTTC. The chain uses TRBV5-1 and TRBJ2-7; D call uncertain. Germline CDR1 is SGHRS and CDR2 is YFSETQ. This CDR3 has 12 residues. V was shortened by 4 bases and J by 3 bases, with 8 bases between the two germline ends.

The J gene is TRBJ1-1, the V gene TRBV13; perhaps TRBD1 as D (6 bases). Germline V lookup: CDR1 PRHDT, CDR2 FYEKMQ (reference sequence). The CDR3 sequence is 14 residues long. The V gene lost 6 bases and the J gene lost 6 bases, with 17 bases spanning the gap. CDR3 region: CASRHKGGFAEAFF. For the CDR3, the DNA is TGTGCCAGCAGGCATAAGGGGGGATTCGCTGAAGCTTTCTTT.

The chain couples TRBV5-4 to TRBJ2-5, with D tentatively TRBD2 (6 bases). Germline loops: CDR1 SGHNT, CDR2 YYREEE (reference sequence). The CDR3 extends over 13 amino acids. The V gene lost 10 bases and the J gene lost 2 bases, with 15 bases spanning the gap. As DNA, the CDR3 is TGTGCCTGCTTCGGGGGATATCAAGAGACCCAGTACTTC. This codes for CACFGGYQETQYF.

The V gene is TRBV29-1, the J gene TRBJ2-1, with 14 positions matching TRBD2. Germline V gene data show CDR1 as SQVTM and CDR2 as ANQGSEA. Trimming at V came to 6 bases and at J to 8 bases, leaving 6 bases not matched to a gene. The CDR3 is 14 amino acids. CDR3 loop: CSVAGTSGSYEQFF. The CDR3 DNA reads TGCAGCGTCGCCGGGACTAGCGGGAGTTATGAGCAGTTCTTC.

As regards this clone: The identical CDR3 is also encoded by other nucleotide sequences in the sample. The V and J genes are TRBV27 and TRBJ2-7, with D possibly called TRBD1 or TRBD2 (5 bases each). Per the germline V gene, CDR1 is MNHEY and CDR2 is SMNVEV (reference sequence). The CDR3 runs 15 residues. V lost 1 base and J 0 bases, leaving 10 bases between the germline ends. The CDR3: CASSLLAGSSYEQYF. CDR3 in DNA: TGTGCCAGCAGTTTATTGGCAGGGAGCTCCTACGAGCAGTACTTC.

The chain is built from TRBV6-1 and TRBJ2-7, with 7 bases lining up with TRBD1. V gave up 6 bases and J gave up 2 bases; unmatched junction bases: 7. Germline-derived CDR1 and CDR2 are MNHNS and SASEGT. The CDR3 runs to 14 residues. The CDR3 protein is CASRKQGSAYEQYF. CDR3 nucleotides: TGTGCCAGCAGAAAACAGGGGTCTGCCTACGAGCAGTACTTC.

The chain combines TRBV4-1 with TRBJ2-1; 10 bases are a match to TRBD2. The CDR3 consists of 16 residues. The trim removed 2 bases at V and 6 bases at J, leaving 7 bases unmatched. CDR1 MGHRA and CDR2 YSYEKL come from the germline V gene. The CDR3, as DNA: TGCGCCAGCAGCCAAATCCAGCGGGAGGGCCTCAATGAGCAGTTCTTC. This translates into CASSQIQREGLNEQFF.

The gene calls are TRBV14 and TRBJ2-1; D not certain. Trimming left V 2 bases short and J 4 bases short, with 9 bases between. CDR1 and CDR2 from the germline V gene are SGHDN and FVKESK. The CDR3 totals 14 residues. CDR3 nucleotide sequence: TGTGCCAGCAGCCAAAGGGCCCGGTACAATGAGCAGTTCTTC. Translated, it gives CASSQRARYNEQFF.

The J gene is TRBJ2-7, the V gene TRBV19; TRBD2 aligns across 7 bases. CDR1 and CDR2 from the germline V gene are LNHDA and SQIVND (reference sequence). This CDR3 spans 14 amino acids. J gave up 1 base and V 6 bases, and 6 bases lay outside the gene matches. The CDR3 here is CASRPGRDSYEQYF. For the CDR3, the DNA is TGTGCCAGTAGGCCGGGGAGGGATTCCTACGAGCAGTACTTC.